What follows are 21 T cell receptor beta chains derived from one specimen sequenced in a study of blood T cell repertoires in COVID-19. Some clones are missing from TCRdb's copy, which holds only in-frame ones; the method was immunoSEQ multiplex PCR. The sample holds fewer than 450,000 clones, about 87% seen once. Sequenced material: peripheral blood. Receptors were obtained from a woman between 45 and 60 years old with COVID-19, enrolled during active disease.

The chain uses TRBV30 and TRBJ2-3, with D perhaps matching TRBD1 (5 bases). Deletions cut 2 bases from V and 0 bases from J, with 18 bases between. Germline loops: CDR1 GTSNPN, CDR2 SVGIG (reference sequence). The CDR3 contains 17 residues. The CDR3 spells CAWSLLGVLPSTDTQYF. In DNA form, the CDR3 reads TGTGCCTGGAGTCTCCTAGGGGTCCTCCCTAGCACAGATACGCAGTATTTT.

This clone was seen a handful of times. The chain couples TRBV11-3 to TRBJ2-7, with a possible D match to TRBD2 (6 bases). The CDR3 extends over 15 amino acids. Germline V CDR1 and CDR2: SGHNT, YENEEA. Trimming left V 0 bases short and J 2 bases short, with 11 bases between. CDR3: CASSLDGSIAYEQYF. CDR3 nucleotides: TGTGCCAGCAGCTTAGACGGGAGTATCGCCTACGAGCAGTACTTC.

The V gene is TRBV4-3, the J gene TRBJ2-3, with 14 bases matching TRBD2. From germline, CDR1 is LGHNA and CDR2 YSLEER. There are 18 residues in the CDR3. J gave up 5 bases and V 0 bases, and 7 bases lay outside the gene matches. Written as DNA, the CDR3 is TGCGCCAGCAGCCAAGATCGCTCGGGACTAGCGGGAGTAGATACGCAGTATTTT. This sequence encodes CASSQDRSGLAGVDTQYF.

The CDR3 DNA is TGTGCCAGCAGCGCCCCGGGGGGCGGGCAGCCCCAGCATTTT. This encodes CASSAPGGGQPQHF. The chain is built from TRBV7-9 and TRBJ1-5, with TRBD1 as a possible D gene (6 bases). Germline CDR1 is SEHNR and CDR2 is FQNEAQ (reference sequence). Trimming took 5 bases from V and 7 from J, leaving 15 bases between them. The CDR3 covers 14 residues. The whole variable domain, remainder taken from reference TRBV7-9 and TRBJ1-5, is DTGVSQNPRHKITKRGQNVTFRCDPISEHNRLYWYRQTLGQGPEFLTYFQNEAQLEKSRLLSDRFSAERPKGSFSTLEIQRTEQGDSAMYLCASSAPGGGQPQHFGDGTRLSIL.

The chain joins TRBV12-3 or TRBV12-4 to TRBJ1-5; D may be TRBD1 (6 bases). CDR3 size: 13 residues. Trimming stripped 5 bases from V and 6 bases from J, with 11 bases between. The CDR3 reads CASSPTGFQPQHF. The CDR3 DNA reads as TGTGCCAGCAGTCCCACAGGGTTTCAGCCCCAGCATTTT.

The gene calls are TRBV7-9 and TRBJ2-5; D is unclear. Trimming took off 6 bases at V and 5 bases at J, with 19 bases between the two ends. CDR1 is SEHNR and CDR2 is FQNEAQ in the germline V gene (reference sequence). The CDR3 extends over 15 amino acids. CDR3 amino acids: CASSWARSLVETQYF. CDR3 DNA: TGTGCCAGCAGTTGGGCTCGGTCTTTGGTCGAGACCCAGTACTTC.

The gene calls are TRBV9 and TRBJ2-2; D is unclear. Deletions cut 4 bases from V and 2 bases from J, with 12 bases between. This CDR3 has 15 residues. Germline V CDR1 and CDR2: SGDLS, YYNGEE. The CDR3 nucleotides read TGTGCCAGCAGCCTCAGATCTCAAAACACCGGGGAGCTGTTTTTT. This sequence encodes CASSLRSQNTGELFF.

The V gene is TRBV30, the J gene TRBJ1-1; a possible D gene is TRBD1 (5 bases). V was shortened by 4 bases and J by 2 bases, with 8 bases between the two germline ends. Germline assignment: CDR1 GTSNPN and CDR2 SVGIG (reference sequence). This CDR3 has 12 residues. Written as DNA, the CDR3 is TGTGCCTGGAATACAGGAAACACTGAAGCTTTCTTT. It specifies CAWNTGNTEAFF.

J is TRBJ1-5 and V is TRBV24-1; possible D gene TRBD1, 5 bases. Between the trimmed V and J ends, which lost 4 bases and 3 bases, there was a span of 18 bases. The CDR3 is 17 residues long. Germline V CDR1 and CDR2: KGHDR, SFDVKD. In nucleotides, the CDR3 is TGTGCCACCAGTGAGACCCCAGGGAGGCAACCCAATCAGCCCCAGCATTTT. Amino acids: CATSETPGRQPNQPQHF.

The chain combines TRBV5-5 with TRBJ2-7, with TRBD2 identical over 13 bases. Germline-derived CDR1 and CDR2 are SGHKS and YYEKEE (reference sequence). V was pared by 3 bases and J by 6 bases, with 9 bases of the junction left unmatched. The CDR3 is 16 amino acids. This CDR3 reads CASSYPGLAGPGEQYF. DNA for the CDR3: TGTGCCAGCAGCTATCCGGGACTAGCGGGGCCAGGCGAGCAGTACTTC.

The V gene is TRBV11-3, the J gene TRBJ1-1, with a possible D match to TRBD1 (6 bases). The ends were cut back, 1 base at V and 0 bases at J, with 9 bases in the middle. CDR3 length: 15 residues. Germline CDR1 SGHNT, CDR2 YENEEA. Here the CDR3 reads CASSLGGGVNTEAFF. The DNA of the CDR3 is TGTGCCAGCAGCTTAGGAGGGGGGGTGAACACTGAAGCTTTCTTT.

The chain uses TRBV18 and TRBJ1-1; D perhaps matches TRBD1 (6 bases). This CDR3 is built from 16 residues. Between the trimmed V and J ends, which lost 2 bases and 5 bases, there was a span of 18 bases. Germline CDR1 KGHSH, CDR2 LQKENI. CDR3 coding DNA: TGTGCCAGCTCACCATCGTGGCCACAGGGTAGTACTGAAGCTTTCTTT. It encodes CASSPSWPQGSTEAFF.

The CDR3: CASSPRGLTEAFF. The CDR3 region has the DNA TGTGCCAGCAGCCCGCGGGGCCTCACTGAAGCTTTCTTT. This chain joins TRBV9 and TRBJ1-1; a possible D gene is TRBD1 (5 bases). The germline gives CDR1 SGDLS, CDR2 YYNGEE. The CDR3 loop spans 13 amino acids. Trimming left V 4 bases short and J 4 bases short, with 11 bases between.

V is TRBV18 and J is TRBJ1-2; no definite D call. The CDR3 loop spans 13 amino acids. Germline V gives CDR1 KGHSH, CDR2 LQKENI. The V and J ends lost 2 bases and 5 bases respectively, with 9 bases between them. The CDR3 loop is CASSPSREYGYTF. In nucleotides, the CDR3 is TGTGCCAGCTCACCATCACGAGAATATGGCTACACCTTC. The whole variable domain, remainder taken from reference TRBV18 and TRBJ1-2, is NAGVMQNPRHLVRRRGQEARLRCSPMKGHSHVYWYRQLPEEGLKFMVYLQKENIIDESGMPKERFSAEFPKEGPSILRIQQVVRGDSAAYFCASSPSREYGYTFGSGTRLTVV.

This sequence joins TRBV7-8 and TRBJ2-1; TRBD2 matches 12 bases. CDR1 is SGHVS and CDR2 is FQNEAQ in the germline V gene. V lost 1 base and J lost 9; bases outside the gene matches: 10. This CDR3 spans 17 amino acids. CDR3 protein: CASSLVFPTSGRGEQFF. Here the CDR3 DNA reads TGTGCCAGCAGCTTAGTCTTTCCGACTAGCGGGAGAGGTGAGCAGTTCTTC.

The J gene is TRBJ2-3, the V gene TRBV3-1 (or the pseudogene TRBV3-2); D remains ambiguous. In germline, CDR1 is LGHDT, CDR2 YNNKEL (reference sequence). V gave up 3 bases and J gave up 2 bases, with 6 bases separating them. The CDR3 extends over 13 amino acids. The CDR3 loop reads CASSHAYTDTQYF. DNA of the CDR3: TGTGCCAGCAGCCACGCCTACACAGATACGCAGTATTTT.

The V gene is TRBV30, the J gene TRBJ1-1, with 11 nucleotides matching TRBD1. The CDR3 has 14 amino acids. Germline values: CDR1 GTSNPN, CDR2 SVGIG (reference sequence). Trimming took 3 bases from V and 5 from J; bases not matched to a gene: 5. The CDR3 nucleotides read TGTGCCTGGAGCCGGGGGACAGGGGGGACTGAAGCTTTCTTT. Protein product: CAWSRGTGGTEAFF.

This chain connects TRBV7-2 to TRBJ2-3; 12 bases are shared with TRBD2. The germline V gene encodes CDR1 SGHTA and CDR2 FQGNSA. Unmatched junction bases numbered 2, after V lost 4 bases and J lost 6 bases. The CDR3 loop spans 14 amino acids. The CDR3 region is CASSWTSGMDTQYF. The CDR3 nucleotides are TGTGCCAGCAGCTGGACTAGCGGGATGGATACGCAGTATTTT.

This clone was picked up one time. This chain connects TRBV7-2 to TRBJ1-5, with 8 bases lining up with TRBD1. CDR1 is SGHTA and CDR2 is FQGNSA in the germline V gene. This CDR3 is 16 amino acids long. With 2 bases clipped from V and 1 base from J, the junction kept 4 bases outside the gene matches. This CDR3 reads CASSLTQGGSNQPQHF. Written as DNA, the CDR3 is TGTGCCAGCAGCTTAACACAGGGGGGGAGCAATCAGCCCCAGCATTTT.

CDR3 residues: CATSLGGANYEQYF. The CDR3 region has the DNA TGTGCCACCTCACTCGGGGGGGCGAACTACGAGCAGTACTTC. The genes are TRBV24-1 and TRBJ2-7; 8 bases map to TRBD2. The V gene's germline CDR1 is KGHDR and CDR2 SFDVKD. This CDR3 spans 14 amino acids. With 9 bases clipped from V and 3 bases from J, the junction kept 9 bases outside the gene matches.

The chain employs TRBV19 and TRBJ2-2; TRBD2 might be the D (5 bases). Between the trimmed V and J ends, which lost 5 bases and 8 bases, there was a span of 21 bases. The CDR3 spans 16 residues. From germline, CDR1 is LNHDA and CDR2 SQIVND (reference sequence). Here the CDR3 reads CASSPLRVVAFGELFF. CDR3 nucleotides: TGTGCCAGTAGTCCGTTACGGGTGGTAGCGTTTGGGGAGCTGTTTTTT.